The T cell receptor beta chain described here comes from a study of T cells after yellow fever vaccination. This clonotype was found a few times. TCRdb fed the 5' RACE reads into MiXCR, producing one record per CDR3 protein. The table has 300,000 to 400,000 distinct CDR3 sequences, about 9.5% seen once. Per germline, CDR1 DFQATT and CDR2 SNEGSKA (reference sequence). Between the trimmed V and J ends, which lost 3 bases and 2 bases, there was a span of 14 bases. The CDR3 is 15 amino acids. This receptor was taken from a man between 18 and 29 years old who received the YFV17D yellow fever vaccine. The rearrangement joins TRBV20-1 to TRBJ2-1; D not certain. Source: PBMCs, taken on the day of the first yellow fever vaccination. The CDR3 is CSASALLEPYNEQFF. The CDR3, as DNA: TGCAGTGCTAGTGCCTTACTTGAACCCTACAATGAGCAGTTCTTC.